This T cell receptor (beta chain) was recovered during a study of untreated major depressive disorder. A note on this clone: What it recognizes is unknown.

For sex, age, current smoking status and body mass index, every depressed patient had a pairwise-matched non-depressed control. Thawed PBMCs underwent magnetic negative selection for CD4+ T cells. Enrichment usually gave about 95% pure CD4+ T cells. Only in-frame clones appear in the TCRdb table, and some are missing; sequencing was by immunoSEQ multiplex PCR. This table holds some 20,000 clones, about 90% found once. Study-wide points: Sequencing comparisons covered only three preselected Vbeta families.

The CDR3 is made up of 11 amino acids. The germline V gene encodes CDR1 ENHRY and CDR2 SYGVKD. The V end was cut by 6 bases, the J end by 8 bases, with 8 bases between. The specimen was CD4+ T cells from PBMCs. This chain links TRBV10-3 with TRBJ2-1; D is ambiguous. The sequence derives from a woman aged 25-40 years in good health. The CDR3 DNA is TGTGCCATCAGCCTAGATGATGAGCAGTTCTTC. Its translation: CAISLDDEQFF.